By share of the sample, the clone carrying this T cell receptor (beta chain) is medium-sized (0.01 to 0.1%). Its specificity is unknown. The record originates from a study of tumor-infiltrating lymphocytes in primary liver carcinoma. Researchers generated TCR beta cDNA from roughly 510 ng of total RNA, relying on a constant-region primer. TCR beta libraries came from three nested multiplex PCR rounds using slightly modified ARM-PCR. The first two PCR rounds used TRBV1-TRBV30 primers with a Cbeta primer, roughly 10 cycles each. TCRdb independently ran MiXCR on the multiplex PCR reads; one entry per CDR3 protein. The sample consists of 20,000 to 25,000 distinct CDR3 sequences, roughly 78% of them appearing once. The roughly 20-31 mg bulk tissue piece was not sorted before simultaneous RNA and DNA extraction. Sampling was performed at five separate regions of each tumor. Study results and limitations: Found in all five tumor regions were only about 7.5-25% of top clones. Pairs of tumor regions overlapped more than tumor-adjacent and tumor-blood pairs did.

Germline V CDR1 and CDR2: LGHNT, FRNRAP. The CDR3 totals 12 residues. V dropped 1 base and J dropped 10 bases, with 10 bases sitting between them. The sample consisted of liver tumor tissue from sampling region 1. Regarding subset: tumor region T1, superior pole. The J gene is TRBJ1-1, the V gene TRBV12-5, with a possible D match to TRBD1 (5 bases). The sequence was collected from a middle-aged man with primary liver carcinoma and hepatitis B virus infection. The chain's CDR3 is CASGLGQGRAFF. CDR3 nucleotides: TGTGCTAGTGGTTTGGGTCAGGGCCGAGCTTTCTTT.